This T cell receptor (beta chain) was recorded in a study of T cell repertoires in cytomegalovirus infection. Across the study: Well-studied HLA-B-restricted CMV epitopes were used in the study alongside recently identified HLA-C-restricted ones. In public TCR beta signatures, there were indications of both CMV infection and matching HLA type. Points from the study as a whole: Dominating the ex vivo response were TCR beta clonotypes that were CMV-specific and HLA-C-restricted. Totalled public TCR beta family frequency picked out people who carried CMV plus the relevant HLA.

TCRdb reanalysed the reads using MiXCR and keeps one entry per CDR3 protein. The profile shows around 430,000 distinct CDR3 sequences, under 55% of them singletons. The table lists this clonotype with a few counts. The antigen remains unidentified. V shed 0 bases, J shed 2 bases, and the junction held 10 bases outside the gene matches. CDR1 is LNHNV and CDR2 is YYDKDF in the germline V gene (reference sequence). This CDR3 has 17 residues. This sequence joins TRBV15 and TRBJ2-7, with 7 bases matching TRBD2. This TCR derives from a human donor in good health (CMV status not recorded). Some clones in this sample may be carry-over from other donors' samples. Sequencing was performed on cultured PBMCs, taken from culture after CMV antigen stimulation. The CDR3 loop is CATSRDLSGGGAYEQYF. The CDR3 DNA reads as TGTGCCACCAGCAGAGATTTGAGTGGGGGGGGTGCCTACGAGCAGTACTTC. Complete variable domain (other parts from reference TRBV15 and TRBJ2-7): DAMVIQNPRYQVTQFGKPVTLSCSQTLNHNVMYWYQQKSSQAPKLLFHYYDKDFNNEADTPDNFQSRRPNTSFCFLDIRSPGLGDTAMYLCATSRDLSGGGAYEQYFGPGTRLTVT.